This is a list of T cell receptor beta chains from one sample in a study of cytomegalovirus exposure and HLA in healthy donors. Produced via immunoSEQ multiplex PCR; TCRdb's table is partial and in-frame only. The sample carries 200,000 to 250,000 clones, over 80% recorded once. The specimen was PBMCs. The receptors were gathered from a woman between 25 and 40 years old in good health and CMV-seropositive. The CDR3 runs from the conserved cysteine through the conserved F or W. The order of the fields is clone size, D gene, V gene, J gene, CDR3 DNA, CDR3 protein. D genes are given only for firm matches. Not every row has a clone size; where given, it reads once, few, many or a size class.

-	TRBD2	TRBV30	TRBJ2-5	TGTGCCTGGAGTGGATTGGATAGCGGGAGGTTTGGAGTCGGGGAGACCCAGTACTTC	CAWSGLDSGRFGVGETQYF
-	-	TRBV11-3	TRBJ2-7	TGTGCCAGCAGCTCGAGACCGAGTTACTCCTACGAGCAGTACTTC	CASSSRPSYSYEQYF
-	-	TRBV7-6	TRBJ2-5	TGTGCCAGCAGCTCCGGCGTGGAAGTACGCCCTTCGGGTGAGACCCAGTACTTC	CASSSGVEVRPSGETQYF
once	-	TRBV18	TRBJ2-1	TGTGCCAGCTCACCACGACAGGAGACAAACAATGAGCAGTTCTTC	CASSPRQETNNEQFF
-	TRBD2	TRBV7-2	TRBJ2-2	TGTGCCAGCAGCCTAGGACTAGCAGGCGCCGGGGAGCTGTTTTTT	CASSLGLAGAGELFF
-	-	TRBV7-6	TRBJ2-2	TGTGCCAGCAGCTTCGGAGGGACCGGGGAGCTGTTTTTT	CASSFGGTGELFF
-	-	TRBV27	TRBJ1-1	TGTGCCAGCAGTTTACCCGGAGATGTCCAAGCTTTCTTT	CASSLPGDVQAFF
-	-	TRBV2	TRBJ1-2	TGTGCCAGCAGTGAAATCGGCCTCTATGGCTACACCTTC	CASSEIGLYGYTF
-	-	TRBV10-3	TRBJ1-2	TGTGCCATCAGTGCCACTAACTATGGCTACACCTTC	CAISATNYGYTF
-	TRBD1	TRBV28	TRBJ1-2	TGTGCCAGCAGTACGACAGGGCGGCCTAACTATGGCTACACCTTC	CASSTTGRPNYGYTF
-	-	TRBV4-2	TRBJ2-5	TGTGCCAGCAGCCAAGGAAAGGGGGTCGGCGAGACCCAGTACTTC	CASSQGKGVGETQYF
-	TRBD2	TRBV6-5	TRBJ2-3	TGTGCCAGCAGTAGCGGGAGGGCCACAGATACGCAGTATTTT	CASSSGRATDTQYF
few	-	TRBV5-6	TRBJ2-1	TGTGCCAGCAGCTTCCCTCCCTGGCGGAACTTATACAATGAGCAGTTCTTC	CASSFPPWRNLYNEQFF
-	TRBD1	TRBV29-1	TRBJ2-7	TGCAGCGTTGAAGATCTGGGACAGGGCTACGAGCAGTACTTC	CSVEDLGQGYEQYF
-	-	TRBV2	TRBJ2-1	TGTGCCAGTTCGCAGGGAGGTAACAATGAGCAGTTCTTC	CASSQGGNNEQFF
-	-	TRBV30	TRBJ1-1	TGTGCCTGGGAGTATTACGAGAACACTGAAGCTTTCTTT	CAWEYYENTEAFF
few	-	TRBV27	TRBJ2-7	TGTGCCAGCAGTTCCCCCGATTGGGCAGAGGAGCAGTACTTC	CASSSPDWAEEQYF
-	-	TRBV5-1	TRBJ2-7	TGCGCCAGCAGCCCAAGGGAGGCGAAGCGATCCTACGAGCAGTACTTC	CASSPREAKRSYEQYF
-	-	TRBV2	TRBJ1-1	TGTGCCAGCAGCCGGGCGACTGAAGCTTTCTTT	CASSRATEAFF
-	-	TRBV28	TRBJ2-7	TGTGCCAGCAGTTTCTTGGACAGTTCCTACGAGCAGTACTTC	CASSFLDSSYEQYF
-	-	TRBV9	TRBJ2-2	TGTGCCAGCAGCGAATCCAGGGGAAACGGGGAGCTGTTTTTT	CASSESRGNGELFF
once	TRBD2	TRBV9	TRBJ2-5	TGTGCCAGCAGCACACTAGCGGGAGAGACCCAGTACTTC	CASSTLAGETQYF
-	-	TRBV28	TRBJ1-1	TGTGCCAGCAACTCGAGGAACACTGAAGCTTTCTTT	CASNSRNTEAFF
-	-	TRBV2	TRBJ2-1	TGTGCCAGCATGGGGGCCCCGGGGGGCTACAATGAGCAGTTCTTC	CASMGAPGGYNEQFF
-	-	TRBV28	TRBJ1-1	TGTGCCAGCACCCCAGGACAAATGAACACTGAAGCTTTCTTT	CASTPGQMNTEAFF
-	-	TRBV6-5	TRBJ2-1	TGTGCCAGCAGTTTCTCCTACAATGAGCAGTTCTTC	CASSFSYNEQFF
-	-	TRBV9	TRBJ1-4	TGTGCCAGCAGCGTAGTCGAGGGGCTGTCGGAAAAACTGTTTTTT	CASSVVEGLSEKLFF
-	TRBD1	TRBV5-1	TRBJ2-1	TGCGCCAGCAGCGGGGGGGACAGGGAATCCTACAATGAGCAGTTCTTC	CASSGGDRESYNEQFF
once	-	TRBV6-1	TRBJ2-7	TGTGCCAGCAGTGAAACCGGCGGCGAGCAGTACTTC	CASSETGGEQYF
few	-	TRBV20-1	TRBJ1-1	TGCAGTGCTAGAACCGGCTCAGAAGCTTTCTTT	CSARTGSEAFF
-	-	TRBV19	TRBJ2-3	TGTGCCAGTAGTATAGACCCCACAGATACGCAGTATTTT	CASSIDPTDTQYF
-	TRBD1	TRBV4-1	TRBJ2-4	TGCGCCAGCAGCCAAGACGACAGGGTTGGAAACATTCAGTACTTC	CASSQDDRVGNIQYF
-	-	TRBV7-6	TRBJ2-7	TGTGCCAGCAGCTTAGCGGACATCGGGGAGCAGTACTTC	CASSLADIGEQYF
-	-	TRBV5-8	TRBJ2-5	TGTGCCAGCTTCAGGGACTACCAAGAGACCCAGTACTTC	CASFRDYQETQYF
once	-	TRBV25-1	TRBJ1-1	TGTGCCAGCCAACCCCCCCCGGGACGGTCGAACACTGAAGCTTTCTTT	CASQPPPGRSNTEAFF
many	TRBD1	TRBV7-8	TRBJ1-1	TGTGCCAGCAGCTCCCAGGGTACGACAGGGAGAGGCGCTGAAGCTTTCTTT	CASSSQGTTGRGAEAFF
-	TRBD1	TRBV6-5	TRBJ1-4	TGTGCCAGCAGTGCCGACAGGGACGAAAAACTGTTTTTT	CASSADRDEKLFF
-	TRBD2	TRBV2	TRBJ2-2	TGTGCCAGCAGTGCGGGACTAACGGCCGGGGAGCTGTTTTTT	CASSAGLTAGELFF
-	-	TRBV9	TRBJ2-1	TGTGCCAGCAGCGTAGGTGGTCAGAGCTTCTCCTACAATGAGCAGTTCTTC	CASSVGGQSFSYNEQFF
-	-	TRBV29-1	TRBJ2-7	TGCAGCGTTGCGACGATCCTAGATTCCTACGAGCAGTACTTC	CSVATILDSYEQYF